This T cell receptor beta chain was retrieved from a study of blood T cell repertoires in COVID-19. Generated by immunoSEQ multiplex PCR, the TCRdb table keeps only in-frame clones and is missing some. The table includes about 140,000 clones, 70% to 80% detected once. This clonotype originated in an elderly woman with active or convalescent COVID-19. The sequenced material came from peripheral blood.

The CDR3 is CASRLGTVNTEAFF. CDR3 nucleotide sequence: TGTGCCAGCAGACTCGGGACAGTGAACACTGAAGCTTTCTTT. The rearrangement joins TRBV2 to TRBJ1-1, with 7 positions matching TRBD1. The germline gives CDR1 SNHLY, CDR2 FYNNEI. CDR3 length: 14 residues. Trimming removed 6 bases from V and 0 bases from J; junction bases left unmatched: 4.